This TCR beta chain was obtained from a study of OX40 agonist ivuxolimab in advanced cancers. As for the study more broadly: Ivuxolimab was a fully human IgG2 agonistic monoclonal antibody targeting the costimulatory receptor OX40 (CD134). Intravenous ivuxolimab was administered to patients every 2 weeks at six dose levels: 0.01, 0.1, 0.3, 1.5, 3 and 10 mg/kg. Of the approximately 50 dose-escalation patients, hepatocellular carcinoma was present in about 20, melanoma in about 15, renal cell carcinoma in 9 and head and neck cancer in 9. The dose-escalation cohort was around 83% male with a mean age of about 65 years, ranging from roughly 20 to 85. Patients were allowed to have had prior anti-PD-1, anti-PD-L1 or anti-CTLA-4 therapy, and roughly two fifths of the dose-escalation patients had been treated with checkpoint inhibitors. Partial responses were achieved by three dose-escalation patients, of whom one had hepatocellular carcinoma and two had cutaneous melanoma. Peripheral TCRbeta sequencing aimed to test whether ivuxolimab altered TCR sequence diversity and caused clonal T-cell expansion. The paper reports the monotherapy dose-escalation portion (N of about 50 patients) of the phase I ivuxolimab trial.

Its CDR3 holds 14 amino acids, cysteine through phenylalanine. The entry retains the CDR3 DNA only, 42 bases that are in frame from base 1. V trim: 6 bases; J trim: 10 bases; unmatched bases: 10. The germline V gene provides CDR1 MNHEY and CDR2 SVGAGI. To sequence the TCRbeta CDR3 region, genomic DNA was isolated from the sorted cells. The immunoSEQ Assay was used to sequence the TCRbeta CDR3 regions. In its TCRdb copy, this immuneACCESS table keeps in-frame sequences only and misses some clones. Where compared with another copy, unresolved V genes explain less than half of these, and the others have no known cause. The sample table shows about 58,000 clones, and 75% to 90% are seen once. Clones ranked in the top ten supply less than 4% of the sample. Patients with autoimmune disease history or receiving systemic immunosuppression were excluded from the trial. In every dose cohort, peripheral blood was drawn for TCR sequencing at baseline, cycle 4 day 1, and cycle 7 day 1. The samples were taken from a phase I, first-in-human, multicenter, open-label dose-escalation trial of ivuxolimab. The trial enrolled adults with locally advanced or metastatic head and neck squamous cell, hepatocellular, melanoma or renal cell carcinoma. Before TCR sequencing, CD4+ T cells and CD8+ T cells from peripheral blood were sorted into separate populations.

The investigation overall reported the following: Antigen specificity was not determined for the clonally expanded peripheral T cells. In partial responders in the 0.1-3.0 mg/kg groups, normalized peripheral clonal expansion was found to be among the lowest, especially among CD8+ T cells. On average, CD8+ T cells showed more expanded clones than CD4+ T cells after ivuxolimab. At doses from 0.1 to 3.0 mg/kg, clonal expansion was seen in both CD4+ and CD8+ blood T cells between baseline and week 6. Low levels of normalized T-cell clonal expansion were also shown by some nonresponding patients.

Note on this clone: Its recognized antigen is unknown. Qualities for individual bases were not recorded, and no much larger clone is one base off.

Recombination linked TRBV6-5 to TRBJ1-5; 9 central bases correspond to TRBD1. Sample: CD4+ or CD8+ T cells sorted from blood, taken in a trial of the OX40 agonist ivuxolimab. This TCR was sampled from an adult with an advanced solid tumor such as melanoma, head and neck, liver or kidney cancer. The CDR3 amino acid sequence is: CASRLTGGAKPQHF. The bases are TGTGCCAGCAGACTTACAGGGGGCGCAAAACCCCAGCATTTT.